This entry features one T cell receptor (beta chain) sequence. The antigen is unknown. Authors' data handling: Seldom did patient CD8+ clones exceeding 1% match published virus-specific TCRB sequences. The assay was immunoSEQ multiplex PCR, and TCRdb's table has in-frame clones only and misses some. V, J and clone size derive from that table, while D and trimming were established from the DNA sequence. Among around 15,000 clones listed, 60% to 85% were seen once. This entry is derived from a study of somatic mutations in cytotoxic T cells in rheumatoid arthritis. Overall study: Immediately following diagnosis and ahead of any treatment, patient blood (roughly 30 ml EDTA) was drawn. Study-wide results and limits: There was no significant difference in CD8+ T-cell clonality between rheumatoid arthritis patients and age-matched healthy controls. The largest CD8+ clone made up over 20% of CD8+ cells in about an eighth of the roughly 60 patients.

CDR3 length equals 14 residues. Trimming shortened V by 5 bases and J by 6 bases, and 17 bases separated the two germline ends. Germline CDR1 is GTSNPN and CDR2 is SVGIG (reference sequence). Sequencing was performed on CD8+ T cells sorted from blood. The J gene is TRBJ1-5, the V gene TRBV30, with a possible D match to TRBD1 (5 bases). The sequence was obtained from an adult with rheumatoid arthritis. The CDR3 DNA reads as TGTGCCTGGGGGGGAGGGTCGTCTAGTCAGCCCCAGCATTTT. This sequence encodes CAWGGGSSSQPQHF.